This TCR beta chain came from a study of early T cells in non-severe SARS-CoV-2 infection listed by TCRdb under 2021. Study-wide context: TCR sequencing used bulk RNA from unsorted whole blood, so alpha and beta chains could not be paired. The study at large found these results: VDJdb matching was skewed toward anti-spike CD8 responses, so virus-specific expansions were likely underestimated and private and CD4 specificities were missed.

Libraries came from 5' RACE. The data were produced on a NextSeq 500. Unique molecular identifiers were attached to individual cDNA molecules in the TCR library protocol so that sequencing error and PCR bias could be corrected. Both TCR alpha and beta chains were sequenced, and tight co-correlation was observed between alpha and beta sequence abundances in each sample. The paper's data handling went like this. Decombinator V4 was used to annotate the V gene, J gene and CDR3 of the TCR sequences. TCRs were defined as expanded if a significant change between any two time points was detected under a Poisson model with p below 0.0001. TCR abundances were normalised to the total number of TCRs sequenced in each sample and reported as counts per million. MAIT TCRs were defined by TRAV1-2 paired with TRAJ12, TRAJ20 or TRAJ33, and iNKT TCRs by TRAV10 paired with TRAJ18. VDJdb, accessed 1 November 2021, was searched for CMV, EBV and SARS-CoV-2 annotated TCRs, with TCRs annotated for multiple antigens excluded. TCRdb's own reprocessing of the public reads used fastp at Q25 and MiXCR and kept productive beta chains. Each entry is one CDR3 protein sequence, shown with its most common DNA and genes. In this record, the V and J calls reflect TCRdb's handling and not the investigators' own analysis. The sample yields about 10,000 distinct CDR3 sequences; 4.8% were counted once. Jointly, the top ten make up 9.9% of the sample.

This was a case-control study nested in a cohort of healthcare workers in London, UK, who had nasopharyngeal swab PCR tests and blood samples taken every week. Healthcare workers were recruited between 23 and 31 March 2020, during the week of the UK lockdown, and were followed weekly for up to about 15 weeks. This clonotype is medium-sized (0.01 to 0.1%). The specificity of this receptor is unknown. No base qualities exist here, and no much larger clone lies one base off it. Trimming at the junction amounts to 3 bases on V and 0 bases on J, and the germline ends lie 8 bases apart. The CDR3 measures 15 amino acids from cysteine to phenylalanine. The retained sequence is limited to the CDR3, 45 bases, with the frame set at the first base.

The origin of this receptor is an adult who was a healthcare worker with PCR-confirmed SARS-CoV-2 infection or an uninfected control (not recorded which). Material for sequencing was whole blood. The chain couples TRBV12-3 or TRBV12-4 to TRBJ1-4; the D region possibly corresponds to TRBD1 (5 bases align). The CDR3 has the sequence CASSFGDSTNEKLFF. The sequence in DNA is TGTGCCAGCAGTTTCGGGGACTCAACTAATGAAAAACTGTTTTTT.